The clone carrying this TCR beta chain was seen many times. One entry per CDR3 protein results from TCRdb running MiXCR on the PCR reads. The sample holds around 320,000 distinct CDR3 sequences, 24% seen once. This entry comes from a study of molecular identifiers for immune sequencing clone quantification. Trimming shortened V by 4 bases and J by 7 bases, and 14 bases separated the two germline ends. Germline CDR1 and CDR2: SGHAT and FQNNGV. The CDR3 has 14 residues. The sequence came from a human donor in good health. Some libraries in this study had Jurkat cell RNA spiked in. The sequenced material came from naive CD8+ T cells from blood, with Jurkat cell RNA spiked in. The subset is: FACS-sorted CD8+CD4-CCR7+CD45RA+ naive T cells. V and J are TRBV11-2 and TRBJ2-4; D may be TRBD1 or TRBD2 (5 bases each). CDR3 bases: TGTGCCAGCAGCTGGGGACCCGGGGAGAACATTCAGTACTTC. Translated: CASSWGPGENIQYF.